This is a list of T cell receptor beta chains from one sample in a study of cytomegalovirus exposure and HLA in healthy donors. TCRdb's table, derived via immunoSEQ multiplex PCR, lists solely in-frame clones and lacks some. The sample shows about 120,000 clones, 65% to 80% of them seen only once. The specimen was PBMCs. The receptor set was obtained from a man aged 25-45 years in good health and CMV-seropositive. CDR3s include the opening cysteine and the closing phenylalanine or tryptophan. The D gene is left open where the match is weak. The size entry is marked missing in some rows and otherwise reads once, few, many or a size class.

v_gene: TRBV4-3; abundance: NA; d_gene: NA; j_gene: TRBJ1-2; CDR3aa: CASSPLGGLDYGYTF; CDR3nt: TGCGCCAGCAGCCCTCTGGGGGGGCTGGACTATGGCTACACCTTC
v_gene: TRBV5-1; abundance: NA; d_gene: TRBD1; j_gene: TRBJ1-2; CDR3aa: CASSLQGEHGYTF; CDR3nt: TGCGCCAGCAGCTTACAGGGGGAGCATGGCTACACCTTC
v_gene: TRBV2; abundance: NA; d_gene: NA; j_gene: TRBJ1-2; CDR3aa: CASTRETGINYGYTF; CDR3nt: TGTGCCAGCACCAGAGAAACAGGGATTAACTATGGCTACACCTTC
v_gene: TRBV18; abundance: medium-sized; d_gene: NA; j_gene: TRBJ1-1; CDR3aa: CASSPTGSGEAFF; CDR3nt: TGTGCCAGCTCACCAACGGGGTCCGGAGAAGCTTTCTTT
v_gene: TRBV27; abundance: NA; d_gene: TRBD1; j_gene: TRBJ2-3; CDR3aa: CASSKGQGVGTDTQYF; CDR3nt: TGTGCCAGCAGTAAAGGACAGGGGGTGGGCACAGATACGCAGTATTTT
v_gene: TRBV5-6; abundance: NA; d_gene: TRBD2; j_gene: TRBJ2-3; CDR3aa: CASSPLAGSTDTQYF; CDR3nt: TGTGCCAGCAGCCCCTTAGCGGGAAGCACAGATACGCAGTATTTT
v_gene: TRBV9; abundance: NA; d_gene: TRBD1; j_gene: TRBJ1-1; CDR3aa: CASSAPGQGAWGTEAFF; CDR3nt: TGTGCCAGCAGCGCCCCGGGACAGGGGGCATGGGGCACTGAAGCTTTCTTT
v_gene: TRBV11-2; abundance: NA; d_gene: NA; j_gene: TRBJ1-5; CDR3aa: CASSPGPGLYQPQHF; CDR3nt: TGTGCCAGCAGCCCAGGGCCGGGCCTTTATCAGCCCCAGCATTTT
v_gene: TRBV12-5; abundance: NA; d_gene: NA; j_gene: TRBJ2-3; CDR3aa: CASGLQGSTDTQYF; CDR3nt: TGTGCTAGTGGTTTACAGGGAAGCACAGATACGCAGTATTTT
v_gene: TRBV5-1; abundance: NA; d_gene: TRBD2; j_gene: TRBJ2-3; CDR3aa: CASSLREGTDTQYF; CDR3nt: TGCGCCAGCAGCTTGCGGGAGGGCACAGATACGCAGTATTTT
v_gene: TRBV4-1; abundance: NA; d_gene: NA; j_gene: TRBJ1-1; CDR3aa: CASSQAPLRQRMNTEAFF; CDR3nt: TGCGCCAGCAGCCAAGCCCCACTACGACAGCGTATGAACACTGAAGCTTTCTTT
v_gene: TRBV27; abundance: NA; d_gene: NA; j_gene: TRBJ2-7; CDR3aa: CASSLSPGDLSYEQYF; CDR3nt: TGTGCCAGCAGTTTATCCCCGGGGGATCTGTCCTACGAGCAGTACTTC
v_gene: TRBV5-1; abundance: NA; d_gene: NA; j_gene: TRBJ2-1; CDR3aa: CASSQQVDYNEQFF; CDR3nt: TGCGCCAGCAGCCAGCAGGTAGATTACAATGAGCAGTTCTTC